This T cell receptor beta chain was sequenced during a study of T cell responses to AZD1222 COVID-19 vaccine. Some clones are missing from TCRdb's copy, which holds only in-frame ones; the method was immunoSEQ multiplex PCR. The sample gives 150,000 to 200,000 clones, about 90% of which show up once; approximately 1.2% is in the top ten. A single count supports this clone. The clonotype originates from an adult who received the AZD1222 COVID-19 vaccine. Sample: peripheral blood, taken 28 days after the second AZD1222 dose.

For the CDR3, the DNA is TGTGCCAGCAGTTACTCGAGTATAACTCCCACTGAGCAGTTCTTC. It encodes CASSYSSITPTEQFF. The chain couples TRBV6-2 or TRBV6-3 to TRBJ2-1, with unresolved D. V dropped 0 bases and J dropped 9 bases, with 15 bases sitting between them. Germline V lookup: CDR1 MNHEY, CDR2 SVGEGT. There are 15 residues in the CDR3.